This TCR beta chain was sequenced for a study of T cell responses to AZD1222 COVID-19 vaccine. General study points: It should be noted that donors were predominantly white British and more often female, and clonal diversity was possibly underestimated. A reported finding is that nearly half of spike-specific TCRs target unmutated variant regions.

CDR3 length equals 13 residues. Germline lookup yields CDR1 LGHDT and CDR2 YNNKEL (reference sequence). Trimming took off 7 bases at V and 4 bases at J, with 10 bases between the two ends. TCRdb's table, derived via immunoSEQ multiplex PCR, lists solely in-frame clones and lacks some. In the table there are roughly 120,000 clones, around 90% of which are singletons. On this clone: Its antigen is not known.

Sequences were derived from peripheral blood, sampled on day 0 of MenACWY control vaccination. The sequence derives from an adult in good health. This chain joins TRBV3-1 (or the pseudogene TRBV3-2) and TRBJ2-2, with D perhaps given as TRBD1 or TRBD2 (6 bases each). The CDR3 here is CASKQGGTGELFF. Here the CDR3 DNA reads TGTGCCAGCAAACAGGGAGGCACCGGGGAGCTGTTTTTT.